The 17 T cell receptor beta chains below were found in one sample sequenced in a study of blood T cell repertoires in COVID-19. Libraries were prepared by immunoSEQ multiplex PCR; TCRdb keeps only in-frame clonotypes and omits some of them. Of approximately 220,000 clones listed, about 79% are singletons. The sample consisted of PBMCs or T cells enriched from blood (not recorded which). The source of these receptors is a woman in her forties with acute COVID-19.

This clone was seen once. This chain links TRBV24-1 with TRBJ2-5; perhaps TRBD2 as D (6 bases). Trimming left V 4 bases short and J 6 bases short, with 8 bases between. This CDR3 comprises 12 residues. The germline CDR1 and CDR2 sequences are KGHDR and SFDVKD. The CDR3 nucleotides read TGTGCCACCAGTGAGGCGGGACAGACCCAGTACTTC. Translated: CATSEAGQTQYF.

The CDR3 reads CATSGGIDYGYTF. The CDR3 nucleotides read TGTGCCACATCCGGGGGAATTGACTATGGCTACACCTTC. This chain links TRBV5-4 with TRBJ1-2, with a possible D match to TRBD1 (5 bases). The CDR3 consists of 13 residues. The germline gives CDR1 SGHNT, CDR2 YYREEE (reference sequence). V was trimmed by 9 bases and J by 3 bases, leaving 15 bases between them.

V is TRBV2 and J is TRBJ2-7; maybe TRBD2 (5 bases). Per germline, CDR1 SNHLY and CDR2 FYNNEI. This CDR3 comprises 15 residues. V was clipped by 1 base and J by 3 bases, with 13 bases between them. This CDR3 is CASSEGGLSNYEQYF. CDR3 in DNA: TGTGCCAGCAGTGAAGGAGGGCTATCAAACTACGAGCAGTACTTC.

This clone occurred many times. This chain connects TRBV2 to TRBJ1-4; the D is unclear. The CDR3 is made up of 12 amino acids. Germline values: CDR1 SNHLY, CDR2 FYNNEI. Trimming shortened V by 6 bases and J by 4 bases, and 6 bases separated the two germline ends. The CDR3, as DNA: TGTGCCAGCAGGGCCGTTAATGAAAAACTGTTTTTT. Translating it yields CASRAVNEKLFF.

J is TRBJ2-3 and V is TRBV30, with D unclear. The CDR3 length is 11 residues. Germline values: CDR1 GTSNPN, CDR2 SVGIG (reference sequence). The ends were cut back, 4 bases at V and 2 bases at J, with 4 bases in the middle. The CDR3 coding sequence is TGTGCCTGGACTTACACAGATACGCAGTATTTT. Residues: CAWTYTDTQYF.

CDR3 amino acids: CSVERPGYGYTF. The CDR3 coding sequence is TGCAGCGTTGAACGGCCGGGCTATGGCTACACCTTC. This chain joins TRBV29-1 and TRBJ1-2; D gene uncertain. The V gene lost 2 bases and the J gene lost 4 bases, with 8 bases spanning the gap. The CDR3 runs to 12 residues. CDR1 is SQVTM and CDR2 is ANQGSEA in the germline V gene. Using reference TRBV29-1 and TRBJ1-2 for the parts outside the CDR3, the full variable domain is SAVISQKPSRDICQRGTSLTIQCQVDSQVTMMFWYRQQPGQSLTLIATANQGSEATYESGFVIDKFPISRPNLTFSTLTVSNMSPEDSSIYLCSVERPGYGYTFGSGTRLTVV.

The chain employs TRBV14 and TRBJ1-2; D possibly corresponds to TRBD1 (5 bases). The CDR3 contains 13 residues. Germline V CDR1 and CDR2: SGHDN, FVKESK. V lost 0 bases and J lost 7, with 9 bases in between. CDR3 amino acids: CASSQDSRAGYTF. The CDR3, as DNA: TGTGCCAGCAGCCAAGATAGCAGGGCTGGCTACACCTTC.

The gene calls are TRBV28 and TRBJ2-7, with 7 bases aligning to TRBD1. V shed 5 bases and J 0 bases; nucleotides not matched to a gene: 4. The CDR3 contains 14 residues. Germline V gene data show CDR1 as MDHEN and CDR2 as SYDVKM. As DNA, the CDR3 is TGTGCCAGCAGTCCCCGGGACAGCTCCTACGAGCAGTACTTC. Its protein is CASSPRDSSYEQYF.

The chain is built from TRBV3-1 (or the pseudogene TRBV3-2) and TRBJ2-7; 9 bases agree with TRBD2. Trimming cost V 0 bases and J 3 bases; bases outside gene matches: 9. The CDR3 contains 17 residues. Looked up from germline, CDR1 is LGHDT and CDR2 is YNNKEL (reference sequence). CDR3 nucleotide sequence: TGTGCCAGCAGCCAAGATGAAATAGCGGGAGTGGTCTACGAGCAGTACTTC. This gives the protein CASSQDEIAGVVYEQYF.

This clone was counted between two and nine times. This sequence joins TRBV19 and TRBJ2-2; TRBD1 is a possible D gene (5 bases). V lost 5 bases and J lost 2, with 12 bases in between. This CDR3 is built from 15 residues. Germline V gene lookup returns CDR1 LNHDA and CDR2 SQIVND (reference sequence). Written as DNA, the CDR3 is TGTGCCAGTAGTGTCCAGGGAAGCAACACCGGGGAGCTGTTTTTT. It encodes CASSVQGSNTGELFF.

This rearrangement joins TRBV5-6 to TRBJ1-1, with D perhaps matching TRBD1 (6 bases). The germline gives CDR1 SGHDT, CDR2 YYEEEE. This CDR3 spans 16 amino acids. V lost 4 bases and J lost 7, with 23 bases in between. The CDR3 nucleotides read TGTGCCAGCAGCCAAATATCGGGCAGGGGATCCCTTGAAGCTTTCTTT. This sequence encodes CASSQISGRGSLEAFF. Full variable domain (missing parts from reference TRBV5-6 and TRBJ1-1): DAGVTQSPTHLIKTRGQQVTLRCSPKSGHDTVSWYQQALGQGPQFIFQYYEEEERQRGNFPDRFSGHQFPNYSSELNVNALLLGDSALYLCASSQISGRGSLEAFFGQGTRLTVV.

The chain joins TRBV3-1 (or the pseudogene TRBV3-2) to TRBJ2-5, with D possibly matching TRBD2 (7 bases). The V and J ends lost 0 bases and 7 bases respectively, with 15 bases between them. Germline CDR1 and CDR2: LGHDT and YNNKEL (reference sequence). CDR3 size: 15 residues. The CDR3 reads CASSQELGGVGTQYF. CDR3 nucleotides: TGTGCCAGCAGCCAAGAACTAGGGGGGGTAGGGACCCAGTACTTC.

This chain uses TRBV12-3 or TRBV12-4 with TRBJ1-5, with D perhaps TRBD1 (5 bases). The CDR3 runs 13 residues. V was trimmed by 2 bases and J by 7 bases, leaving 9 bases between them. CDR3 nucleotide sequence: TGTGCCAGCAGTTTACAGGGTGGCCAGCCCCAGCATTTT. Translating it yields CASSLQGGQPQHF.

V gene TRBV15 combines with J gene TRBJ2-5; a possible D gene is TRBD2 (6 bases). The ends were cut back, 0 bases at V and 4 bases at J, with 12 bases in the middle. This CDR3 is built from 15 residues. Germline CDR1 is LNHNV and CDR2 is YYDKDF (reference sequence). CDR3 nucleotides: TGTGCCACCAGCAGAGATCGGACTAAAAGAGAGACCCAGTACTTC. This gives the protein CATSRDRTKRETQYF.

Comment on this clone: Within the sample, other DNA sequences also encode this same CDR3. The chain carries TRBV4-1 and TRBJ2-7; 10 bases line up with TRBD1. V trimming: 1 base; J trimming: 4 bases; junction bases outside the gene matches: 1. Germline V CDR1 and CDR2: MGHRA, YSYEKL. This CDR3 spans 14 amino acids. The CDR3: CASSQGQGAYEQYF. DNA of the CDR3: TGCGCCAGCAGCCAAGGACAGGGGGCTTACGAGCAGTACTTC.

CDR3 amino acids: CASSRDRGGTGANGYTF. CDR3 in DNA: TGTGCCAGCAGCAGGGACCGTGGCGGGACAGGGGCTAACGGCTACACCTTC. V is TRBV2 and J is TRBJ1-2; TRBD1 matches at 10 bases. The trim removed 6 bases at V and 8 bases at J, leaving 18 bases unmatched. The CDR3 is 17 amino acids. Per germline, CDR1 SNHLY and CDR2 FYNNEI.

The chain combines TRBV28 with TRBJ1-6; 7 bases agree with TRBD1. V lost 6 bases, J lost 18 bases, and 11 bases stayed unmatched. Germline V gives CDR1 MDHEN, CDR2 SYDVKM. The CDR3 length is 12 residues. The CDR3 DNA follows: TGTGCCAGCAGCCTCCCGACAGGGAGTTGCCACTTT. As protein: CASSLPTGSCHF.